This TCR beta chain derives from a study of glioma-infiltrating T cells after dendritic cell vaccination. Trimming took 3 bases from V and 12 from J, leaving 15 bases between them. This CDR3 has 12 amino acids. The germline V gene encodes CDR1 GTSNPN and CDR2 SVGIG (reference sequence). Input was 2 ug genomic DNA, or all available if less. The repertoire was sequenced with immunoSEQ multiplex PCR; TCRdb's copy has only in-frame clones and lacks some. The sample has about 36,000 clones; just under 85% are singletons. This sequence joins TRBV30 and TRBJ2-1; D gene ambiguous. Material: blood, obtained before dendritic cell vaccination. The sequence came from a human donor with glioblastoma. The chain's CDR3 is CAWSAPMSWQFF. The CDR3 DNA reads TGTGCCTGGAGCGCCCCAATGAGTTGGCAGTTCTTC.